Reported below is one T cell receptor beta chain. The antigen remains undetermined. This specimen belongs to a study of PD-L1 blockade in urothelial cancer. Study overall: Median blood clonality was approximately 0.08, with about 86,000 unique TCRs.

Time point noted: pretreatment peripheral blood. Germline CDR1 is SGHTA and CDR2 is FQGTGA. The CDR3 loop spans 15 amino acids. With V trimmed by 3 bases and J by 5 bases, 9 bases remained unmatched. Sequencing used immunoSEQ multiplex PCR; TCRdb keeps in-frame clones, though not all of them. The sample contains under 40,000 clones, 75% to 85% of which appear only once. Study-level findings and limits: Where pretreatment blood TCR clonality fell below the median, better survival was predicted.

The sequence was collected from a man in his 60s with urothelial cancer. The material sequenced was PBMCs, taken around atezolizumab (anti-PD-L1) treatment. V is TRBV7-3 and J is TRBJ2-5; 7 bases are shared with TRBD1. The DNA for the CDR3 is TGTGCCAGCAGCTTGGGGACAGCCGGTGGGGAGACCCAGTACTTC. This codes for CASSLGTAGGETQYF.